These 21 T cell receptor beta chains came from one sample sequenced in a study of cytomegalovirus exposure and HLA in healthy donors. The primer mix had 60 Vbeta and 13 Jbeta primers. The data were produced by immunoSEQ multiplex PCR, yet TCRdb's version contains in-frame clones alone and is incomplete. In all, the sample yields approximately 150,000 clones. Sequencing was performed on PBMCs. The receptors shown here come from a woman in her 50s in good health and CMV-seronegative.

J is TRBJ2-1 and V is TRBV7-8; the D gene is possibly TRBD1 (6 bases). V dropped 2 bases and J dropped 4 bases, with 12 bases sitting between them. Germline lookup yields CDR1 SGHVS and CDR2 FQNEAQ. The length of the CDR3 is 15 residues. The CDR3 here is CASSLYQGSYNEQFF. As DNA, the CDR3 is TGTGCCAGCAGCTTATACCAGGGGTCATACAATGAGCAGTTCTTC.

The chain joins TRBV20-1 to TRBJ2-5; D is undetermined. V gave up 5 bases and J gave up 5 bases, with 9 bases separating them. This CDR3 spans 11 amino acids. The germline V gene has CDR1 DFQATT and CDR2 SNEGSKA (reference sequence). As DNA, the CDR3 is TGCAGTGCTTCACTGCGGGAGACCCAGTACTTC. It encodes CSASLRETQYF.

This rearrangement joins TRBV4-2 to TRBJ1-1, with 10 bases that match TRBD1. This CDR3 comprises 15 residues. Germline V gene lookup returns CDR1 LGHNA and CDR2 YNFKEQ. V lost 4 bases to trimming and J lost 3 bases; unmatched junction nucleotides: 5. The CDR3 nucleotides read TGTGCCAGCAGCCGGGGGACAGGGGCCTACACTGAAGCTTTCTTT. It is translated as CASSRGTGAYTEAFF.

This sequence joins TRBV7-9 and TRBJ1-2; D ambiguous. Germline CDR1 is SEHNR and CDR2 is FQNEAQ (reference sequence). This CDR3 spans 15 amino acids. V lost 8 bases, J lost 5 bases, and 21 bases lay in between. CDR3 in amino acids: CASVNSDSGHYGYTF. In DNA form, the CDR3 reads TGTGCCAGCGTTAATAGTGATAGTGGGCATTATGGCTACACCTTC.

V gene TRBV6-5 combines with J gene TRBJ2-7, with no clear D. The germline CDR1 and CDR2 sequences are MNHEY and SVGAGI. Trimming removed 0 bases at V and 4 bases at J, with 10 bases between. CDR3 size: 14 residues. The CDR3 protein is CASSYSGPSYEQYF. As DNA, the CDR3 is TGTGCCAGCAGTTACTCCGGTCCCTCATACGAGCAGTACTTC.

CDR3 sequence: CAWSRDSRESEAFF. The DNA for the CDR3 is TGTGCCTGGAGTAGGGACTCGAGGGAGTCTGAAGCTTTCTTT. The chain joins TRBV30 to TRBJ1-1, with a tentative D call TRBD1 (5 bases). V gave up 2 bases and J gave up 6 bases, with 16 bases separating them. This CDR3 spans 14 amino acids. Germline-derived CDR1 and CDR2 are GTSNPN and SVGIG (reference sequence).

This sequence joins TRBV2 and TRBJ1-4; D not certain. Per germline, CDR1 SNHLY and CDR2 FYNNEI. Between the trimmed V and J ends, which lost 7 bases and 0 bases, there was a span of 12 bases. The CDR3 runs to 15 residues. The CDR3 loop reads CASMRITATNEKLFF. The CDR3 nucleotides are TGTGCCAGCATGAGGATTACCGCAACTAATGAAAAACTGTTTTTT.

The CDR3 bases are TGTGCCAGCAGCTTGGGGGGACAGGGAGCTTTCTACGAGCAGTACTTC. It is translated as CASSLGGQGAFYEQYF. The chain joins TRBV5-5 to TRBJ2-7; the match to TRBD1 covers 9 bases. Germline V gene lookup returns CDR1 SGHKS and CDR2 YYEKEE (reference sequence). This CDR3 contains 16 residues. V dropped 0 bases and J dropped 3; count of bases not matched to a gene: 7.

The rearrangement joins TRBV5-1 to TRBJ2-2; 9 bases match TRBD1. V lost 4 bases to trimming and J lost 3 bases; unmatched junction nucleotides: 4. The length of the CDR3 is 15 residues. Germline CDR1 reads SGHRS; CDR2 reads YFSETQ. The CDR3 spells CASSLDRGYTGELFF. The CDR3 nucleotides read TGCGCCAGCAGCCTTGACAGGGGGTACACCGGGGAGCTGTTTTTT.

CDR3 DNA: TGTGCCAGCAGCCGGGACAATAGCAATCAGCCCCAGCATTTT. It codes for CASSRDNSNQPQHF. The chain combines TRBV6-5 with TRBJ1-5, with TRBD1 as a possible D gene (6 bases). This CDR3 is built from 14 residues. Trimming took off 6 bases at V and 0 bases at J, with 9 bases between the two ends. The germline V gene has CDR1 MNHEY and CDR2 SVGAGI.

The CDR3 nucleotides are TGTGCCAGCAGCTTACTCGGGGGGACTAGTCCTCATGAGCAGTTCTTC. It specifies CASSLLGGTSPHEQFF. The rearrangement uses TRBV7-9 and TRBJ2-1; 8 bases are shared with TRBD2. J gave up 8 bases and V 2 bases, and 11 bases lay outside the gene matches. The CDR3 runs 16 residues. Germline V gene lookup returns CDR1 SEHNR and CDR2 FQNEAQ (reference sequence).

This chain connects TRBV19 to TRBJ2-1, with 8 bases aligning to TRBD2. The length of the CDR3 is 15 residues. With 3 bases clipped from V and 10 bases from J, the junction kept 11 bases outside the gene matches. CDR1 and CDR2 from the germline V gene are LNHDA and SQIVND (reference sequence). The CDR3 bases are TGTGCCAGTAGTATCTCGGGGGGGTCCTCGACGGAGCAGTTCTTC. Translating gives CASSISGGSSTEQFF.

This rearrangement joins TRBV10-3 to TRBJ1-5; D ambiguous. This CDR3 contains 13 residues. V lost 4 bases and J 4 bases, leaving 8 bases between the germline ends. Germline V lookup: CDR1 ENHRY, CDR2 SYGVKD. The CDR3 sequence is CAISVGGNQPQHF. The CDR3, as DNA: TGTGCCATCAGTGTAGGAGGGAATCAGCCCCAGCATTTT.

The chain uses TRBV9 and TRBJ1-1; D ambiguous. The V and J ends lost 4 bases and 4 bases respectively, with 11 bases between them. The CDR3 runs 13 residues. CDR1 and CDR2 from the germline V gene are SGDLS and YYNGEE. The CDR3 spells CASSTSSGTEAFF. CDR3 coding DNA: TGTGCCAGCAGCACCTCTTCGGGCACTGAAGCTTTCTTT.

The CDR3, as DNA: TGTGCCAGCAGCGCGGGACAGGGGAACCCTGAAAACATTCAGTACTTC. Its protein product is CASSAGQGNPENIQYF. V usage is TRBV5-4 and J usage is TRBJ2-4; TRBD1 matches at 10 bases. Germline CDR1 SGHNT, CDR2 YYREEE (reference sequence). V gave up 4 bases and J gave up 5 bases; unmatched junction bases: 9. This CDR3 region has 16 residues.

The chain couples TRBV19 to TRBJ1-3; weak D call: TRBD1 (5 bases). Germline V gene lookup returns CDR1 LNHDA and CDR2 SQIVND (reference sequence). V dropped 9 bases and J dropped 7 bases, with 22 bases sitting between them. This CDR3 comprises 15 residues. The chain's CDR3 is CASKARDRGGNTIYF. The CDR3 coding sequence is TGTGCCAGCAAAGCGCGGGACCGTGGCGGGAACACCATATATTTT.

The CDR3 region is CASTLSGTLEQYF. In DNA, the CDR3 is TGTGCCAGCACCCTGAGCGGGACTCTCGAGCAGTACTTC. This chain links TRBV7-9 with TRBJ2-7; 7 positions agree with TRBD2. The length of the CDR3 is 13 residues. The V and J ends lost 7 bases and 6 bases, in that order; junction bases with no gene match: 9. The germline gives CDR1 SEHNR, CDR2 FQNEAQ (reference sequence).

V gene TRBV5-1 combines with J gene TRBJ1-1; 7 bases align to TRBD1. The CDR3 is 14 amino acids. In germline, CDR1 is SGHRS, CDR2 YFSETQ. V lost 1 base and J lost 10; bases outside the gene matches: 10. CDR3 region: CASSLTGQDGTAFF. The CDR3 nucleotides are TGCGCCAGCAGCTTGACCGGACAGGATGGGACAGCTTTCTTT.

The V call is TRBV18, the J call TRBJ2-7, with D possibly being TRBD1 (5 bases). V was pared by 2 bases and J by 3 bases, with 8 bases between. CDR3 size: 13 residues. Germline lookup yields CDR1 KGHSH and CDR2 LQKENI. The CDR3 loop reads CASSPGAGYEQYF. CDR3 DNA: TGTGCCAGCTCACCAGGGGCCGGCTACGAGCAGTACTTC. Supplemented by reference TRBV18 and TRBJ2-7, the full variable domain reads NAGVMQNPRHLVRRRGQEARLRCSPMKGHSHVYWYRQLPEEGLKFMVYLQKENIIDESGMPKERFSAEFPKEGPSILRIQQVVRGDSAAYFCASSPGAGYEQYFGPGTRLTVT.

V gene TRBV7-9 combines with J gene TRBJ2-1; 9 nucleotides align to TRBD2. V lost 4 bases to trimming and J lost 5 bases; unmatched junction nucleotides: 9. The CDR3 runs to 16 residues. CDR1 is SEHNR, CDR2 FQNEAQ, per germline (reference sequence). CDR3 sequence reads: CASSYRPTSGNNEQFF. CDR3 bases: TGTGCCAGCAGCTATAGGCCGACTAGCGGTAACAATGAGCAGTTCTTC.

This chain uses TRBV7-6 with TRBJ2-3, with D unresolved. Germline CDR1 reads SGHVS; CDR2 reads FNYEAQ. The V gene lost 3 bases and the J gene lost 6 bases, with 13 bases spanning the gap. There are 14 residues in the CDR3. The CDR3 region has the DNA TGTGCCAGCAGCTTGGGCCGTACCAAGGATACGCAGTATTTT. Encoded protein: CASSLGRTKDTQYF.